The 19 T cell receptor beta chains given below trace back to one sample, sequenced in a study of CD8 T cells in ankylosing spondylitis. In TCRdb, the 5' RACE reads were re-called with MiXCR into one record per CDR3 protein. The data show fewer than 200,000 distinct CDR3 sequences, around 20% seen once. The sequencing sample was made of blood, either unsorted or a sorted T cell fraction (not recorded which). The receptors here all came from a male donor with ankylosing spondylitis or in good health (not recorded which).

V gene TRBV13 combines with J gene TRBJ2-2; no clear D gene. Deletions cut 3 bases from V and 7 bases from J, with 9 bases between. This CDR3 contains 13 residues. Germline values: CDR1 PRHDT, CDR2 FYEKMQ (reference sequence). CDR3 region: CASSFPSLGELFF. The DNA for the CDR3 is TGTGCCAGCAGCTTCCCTTCGCTCGGGGAGCTGTTTTTT.

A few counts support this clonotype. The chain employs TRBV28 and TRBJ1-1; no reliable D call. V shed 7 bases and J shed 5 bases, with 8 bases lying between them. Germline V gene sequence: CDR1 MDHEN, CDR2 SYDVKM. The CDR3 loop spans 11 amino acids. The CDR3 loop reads CASTLNTEAFF. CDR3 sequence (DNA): TGTGCCAGCACCCTTAATACTGAAGCTTTCTTT.

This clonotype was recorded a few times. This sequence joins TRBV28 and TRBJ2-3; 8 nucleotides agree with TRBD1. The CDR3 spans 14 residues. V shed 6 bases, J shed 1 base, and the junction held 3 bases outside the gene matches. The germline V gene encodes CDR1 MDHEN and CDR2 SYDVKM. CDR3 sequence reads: CASRDRGGTDTQYF. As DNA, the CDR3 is TGTGCCAGCAGAGACAGGGGTGGCACAGATACGCAGTATTTT.

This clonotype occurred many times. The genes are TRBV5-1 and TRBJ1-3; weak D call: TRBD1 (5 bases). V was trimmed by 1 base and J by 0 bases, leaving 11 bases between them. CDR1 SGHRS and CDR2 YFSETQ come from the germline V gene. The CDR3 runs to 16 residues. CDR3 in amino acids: CASSLSLDSSGNTIYF. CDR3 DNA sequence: TGCGCCAGCAGCTTGTCCCTAGACAGCTCTGGAAACACCATATATTTT.

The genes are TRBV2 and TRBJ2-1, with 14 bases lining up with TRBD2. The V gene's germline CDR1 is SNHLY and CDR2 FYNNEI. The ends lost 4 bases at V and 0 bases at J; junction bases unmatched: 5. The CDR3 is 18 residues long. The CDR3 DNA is TGTGCCAGCAGTGGACTAGCGGGAGGGTTAAGCTCCTACAATGAGCAGTTCTTC. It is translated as CASSGLAGGLSSYNEQFF.

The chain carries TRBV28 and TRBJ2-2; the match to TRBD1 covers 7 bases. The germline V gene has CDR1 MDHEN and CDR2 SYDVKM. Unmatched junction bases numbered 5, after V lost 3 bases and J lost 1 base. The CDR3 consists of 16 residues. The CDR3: CASSFGQEENTGELFF. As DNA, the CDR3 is TGTGCCAGCAGTTTTGGACAGGAAGAGAACACCGGGGAGCTGTTTTTT. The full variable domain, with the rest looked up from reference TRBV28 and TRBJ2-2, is DVKVTQSSRYLVKRTGEKVFLECVQDMDHENMFWYRQDPGLGLRLIYFSYDVKMKEKGDIPEGYSVSREKKERFSLILESASTNQTSMYLCASSFGQEENTGELFFGEGSRLTVL.

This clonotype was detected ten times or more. The CDR3 is CASSQGQGGYYEQYF. The CDR3 region has the DNA TGTGCCAGCAGCCAGGGACAGGGGGGATACTACGAGCAGTACTTC. V is TRBV3-1 and J is TRBJ2-7; TRBD1 aligns across 11 bases. V was pared by 3 bases and J by 3 bases, with 4 bases of the junction left unmatched. Germline V lookup: CDR1 LGHDT, CDR2 YNNKEL (reference sequence). This CDR3 spans 15 amino acids.

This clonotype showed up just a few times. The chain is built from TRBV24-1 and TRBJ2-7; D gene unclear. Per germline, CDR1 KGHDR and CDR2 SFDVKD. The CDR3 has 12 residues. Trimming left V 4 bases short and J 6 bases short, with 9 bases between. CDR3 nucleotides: TGTGCCACCAGTGACGGGTGGGGCGAGCAGTACTTC. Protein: CATSDGWGEQYF.

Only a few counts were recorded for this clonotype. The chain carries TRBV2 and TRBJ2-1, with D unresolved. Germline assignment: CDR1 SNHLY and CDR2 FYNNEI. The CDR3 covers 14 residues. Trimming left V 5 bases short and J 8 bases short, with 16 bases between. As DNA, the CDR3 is TGTGCCAGCAGTTATCCGGGCCGACGGGATGAGCAGTTCTTC. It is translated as CASSYPGRRDEQFF.

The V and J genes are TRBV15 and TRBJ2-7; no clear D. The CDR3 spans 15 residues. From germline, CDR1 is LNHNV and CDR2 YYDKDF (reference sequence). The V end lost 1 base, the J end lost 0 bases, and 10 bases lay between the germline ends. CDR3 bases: TGTGCCACCAGCAGAGGACGCGGAGCCTCCTACGAGCAGTACTTC. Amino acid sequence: CATSRGRGASYEQYF.

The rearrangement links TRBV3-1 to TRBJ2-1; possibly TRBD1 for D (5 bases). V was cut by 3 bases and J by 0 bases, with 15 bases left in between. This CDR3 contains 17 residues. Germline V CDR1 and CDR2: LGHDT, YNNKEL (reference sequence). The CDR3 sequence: CASSHTREKGSYNEQFF. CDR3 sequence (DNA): TGTGCCAGCAGCCATACCAGGGAAAAAGGCTCCTACAATGAGCAGTTCTTC.

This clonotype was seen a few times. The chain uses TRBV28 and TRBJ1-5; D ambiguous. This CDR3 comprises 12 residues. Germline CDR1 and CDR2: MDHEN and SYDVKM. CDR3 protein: CAATGGNQPQHF. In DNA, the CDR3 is TGTGCTGCGACCGGGGGCAATCAGCCCCAGCATTTT.

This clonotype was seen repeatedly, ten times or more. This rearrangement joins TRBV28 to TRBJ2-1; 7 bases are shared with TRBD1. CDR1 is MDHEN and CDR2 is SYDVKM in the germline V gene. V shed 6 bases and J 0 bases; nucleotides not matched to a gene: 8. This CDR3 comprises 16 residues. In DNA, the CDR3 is TGTGCCAGCAGATCACCTGCAGGGGGCTCCTACAATGAGCAGTTCTTC. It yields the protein CASRSPAGGSYNEQFF.

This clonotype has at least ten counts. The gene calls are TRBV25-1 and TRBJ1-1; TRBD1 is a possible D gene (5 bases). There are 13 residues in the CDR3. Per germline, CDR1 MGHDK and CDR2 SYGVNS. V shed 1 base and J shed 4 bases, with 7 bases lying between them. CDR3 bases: TGTGCCAGCAGTGAATTACAGGCCACTGAAGCTTTCTTT. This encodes CASSELQATEAFF.

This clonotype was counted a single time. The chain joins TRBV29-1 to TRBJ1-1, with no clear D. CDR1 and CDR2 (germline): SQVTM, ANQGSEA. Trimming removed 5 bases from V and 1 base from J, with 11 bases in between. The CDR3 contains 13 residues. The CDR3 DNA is TGCAGCGTTCTAAGATGGGGGAACACTGAAGCTTTCTTT. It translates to CSVLRWGNTEAFF.

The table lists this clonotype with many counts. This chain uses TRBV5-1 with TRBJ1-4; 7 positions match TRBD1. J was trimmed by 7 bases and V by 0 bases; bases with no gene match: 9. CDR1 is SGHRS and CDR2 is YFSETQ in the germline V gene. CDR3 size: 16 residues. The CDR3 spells CASSLGYGTVGEKLFF. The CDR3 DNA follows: TGCGCCAGCAGCTTGGGATACGGGACAGTCGGTGAAAAACTGTTTTTT. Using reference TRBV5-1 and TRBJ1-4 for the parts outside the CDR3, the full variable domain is KAGVTQTPRYLIKTRGQQVTLSCSPISGHRSVSWYQQTPGQGLQFLFEYFSETQRNKGNFPGRFSGRQFSNSRSEMNVSTLELGDSALYLCASSLGYGTVGEKLFFGSGTQLSVL.

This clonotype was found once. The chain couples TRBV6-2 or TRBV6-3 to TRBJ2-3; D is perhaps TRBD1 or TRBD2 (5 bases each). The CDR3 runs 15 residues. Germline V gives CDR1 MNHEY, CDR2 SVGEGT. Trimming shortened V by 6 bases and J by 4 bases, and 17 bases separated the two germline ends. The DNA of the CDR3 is TGTGCCAGCAGGGTTGGGGGAGCTCCGTCAGATACGCAGTATTTT. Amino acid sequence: CASRVGGAPSDTQYF.

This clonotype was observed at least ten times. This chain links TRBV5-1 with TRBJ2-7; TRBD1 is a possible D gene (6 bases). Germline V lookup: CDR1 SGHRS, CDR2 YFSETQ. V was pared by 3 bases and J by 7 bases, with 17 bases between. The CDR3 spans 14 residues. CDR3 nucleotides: TGCGCCAGCAGCTCGACAGGCAGCTCTCTGGAGCAGTACTTC. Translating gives CASSSTGSSLEQYF. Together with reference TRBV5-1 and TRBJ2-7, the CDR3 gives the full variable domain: KAGVTQTPRYLIKTRGQQVTLSCSPISGHRSVSWYQQTPGQGLQFLFEYFSETQRNKGNFPGRFSGRQFSNSRSEMNVSTLELGDSALYLCASSSTGSSLEQYFGPGTRLTVT.

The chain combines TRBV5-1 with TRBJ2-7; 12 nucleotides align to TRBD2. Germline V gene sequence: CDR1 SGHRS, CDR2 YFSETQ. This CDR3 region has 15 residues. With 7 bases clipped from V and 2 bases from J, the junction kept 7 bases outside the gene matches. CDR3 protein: CASARTSGTTYEQYF. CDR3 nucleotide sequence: TGCGCCAGCGCAAGGACTAGCGGGACGACCTACGAGCAGTACTTC.